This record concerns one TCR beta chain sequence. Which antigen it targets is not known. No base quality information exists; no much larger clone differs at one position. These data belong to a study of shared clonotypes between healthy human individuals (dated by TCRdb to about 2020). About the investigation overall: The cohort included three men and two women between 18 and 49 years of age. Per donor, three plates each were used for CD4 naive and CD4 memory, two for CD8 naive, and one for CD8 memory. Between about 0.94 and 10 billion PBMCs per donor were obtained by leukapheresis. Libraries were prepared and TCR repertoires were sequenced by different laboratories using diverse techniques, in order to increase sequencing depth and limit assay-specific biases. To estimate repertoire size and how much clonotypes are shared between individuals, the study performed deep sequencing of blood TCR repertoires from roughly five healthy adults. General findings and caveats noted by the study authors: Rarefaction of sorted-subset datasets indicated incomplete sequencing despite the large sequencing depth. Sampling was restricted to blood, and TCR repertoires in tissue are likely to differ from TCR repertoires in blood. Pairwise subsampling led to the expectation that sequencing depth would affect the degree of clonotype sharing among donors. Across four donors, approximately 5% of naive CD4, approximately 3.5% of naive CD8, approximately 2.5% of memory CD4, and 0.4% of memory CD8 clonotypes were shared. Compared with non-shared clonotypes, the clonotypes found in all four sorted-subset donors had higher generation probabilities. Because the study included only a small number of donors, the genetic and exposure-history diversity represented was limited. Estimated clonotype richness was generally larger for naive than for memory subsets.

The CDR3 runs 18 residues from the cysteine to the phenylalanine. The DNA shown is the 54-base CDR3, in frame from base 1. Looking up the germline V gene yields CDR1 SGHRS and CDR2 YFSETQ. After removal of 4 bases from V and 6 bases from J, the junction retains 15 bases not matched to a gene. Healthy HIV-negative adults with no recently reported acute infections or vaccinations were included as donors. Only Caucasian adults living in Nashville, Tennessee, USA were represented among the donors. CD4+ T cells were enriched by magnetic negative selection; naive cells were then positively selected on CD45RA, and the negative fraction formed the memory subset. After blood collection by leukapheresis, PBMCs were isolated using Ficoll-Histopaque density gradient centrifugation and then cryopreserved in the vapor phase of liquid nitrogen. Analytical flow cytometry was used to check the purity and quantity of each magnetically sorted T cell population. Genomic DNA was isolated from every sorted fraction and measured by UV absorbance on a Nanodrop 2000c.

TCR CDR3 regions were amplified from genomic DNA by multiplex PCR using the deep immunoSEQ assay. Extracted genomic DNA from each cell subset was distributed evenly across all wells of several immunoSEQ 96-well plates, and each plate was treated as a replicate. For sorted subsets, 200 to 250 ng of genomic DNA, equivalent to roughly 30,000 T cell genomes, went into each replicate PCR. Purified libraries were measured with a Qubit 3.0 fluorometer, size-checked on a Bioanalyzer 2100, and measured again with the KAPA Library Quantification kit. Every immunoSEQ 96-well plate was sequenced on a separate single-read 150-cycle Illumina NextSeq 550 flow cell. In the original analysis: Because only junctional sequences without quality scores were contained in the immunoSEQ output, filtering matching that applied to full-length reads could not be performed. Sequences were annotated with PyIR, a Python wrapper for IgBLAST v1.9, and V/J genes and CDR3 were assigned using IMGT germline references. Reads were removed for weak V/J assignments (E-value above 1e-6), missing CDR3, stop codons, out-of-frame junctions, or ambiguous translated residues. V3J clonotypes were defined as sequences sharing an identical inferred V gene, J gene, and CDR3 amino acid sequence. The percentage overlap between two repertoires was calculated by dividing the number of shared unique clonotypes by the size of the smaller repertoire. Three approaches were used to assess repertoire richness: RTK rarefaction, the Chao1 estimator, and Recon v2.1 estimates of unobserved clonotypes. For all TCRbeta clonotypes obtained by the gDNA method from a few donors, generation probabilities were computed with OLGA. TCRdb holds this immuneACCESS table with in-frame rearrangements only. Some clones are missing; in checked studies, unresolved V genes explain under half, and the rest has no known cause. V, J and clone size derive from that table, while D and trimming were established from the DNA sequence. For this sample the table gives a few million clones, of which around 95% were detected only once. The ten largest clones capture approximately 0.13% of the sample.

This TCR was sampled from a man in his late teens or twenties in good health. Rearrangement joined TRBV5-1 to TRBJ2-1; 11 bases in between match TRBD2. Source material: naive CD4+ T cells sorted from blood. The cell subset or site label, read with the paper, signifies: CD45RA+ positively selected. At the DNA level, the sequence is TGCGCCAGCAGCCCCCGGAAGGTTAGCGGGGGGGCGGCCAATGAGCAGTTCTTC. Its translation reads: CASSPRKVSGGAANEQFF.